This T cell receptor (beta chain) originates from a study of beta chain features in type 1 diabetes. Study-wide results and caveats: TCRB CDR3s from Type 1 diabetes patients were moderately but significantly shorter in all four CD4+ subsets. Sequencing of cDNA might inflate the share of cells that strongly express TCR. A potential influence of HLA type upon TCRB rearrangement remained unresolved herein.

Regarding this clone: Its antigen is undetermined.

The sequenced template was cDNA made from the entire isolated RNA. Produced via immunoSEQ multiplex PCR; TCRdb's table is partial and in-frame only. This table holds a few hundred thousand clones, over 10% found once. Cells sorted by CD45RO/CCR7/CD25/CD127/CD95/CD27 comprised CD4+ naive, central memory, regulatory and stem cell-like memory cells. Sort purity for all populations was recorded as exceeding 98%. The TCR comes from a woman between 18 and 29 years old with type 1 diabetes. Source material: naive CD4+ T cells from blood.

CDR3: CASSQSKGGYEQYF. CDR3 in DNA: TGTGCCAGCAGCCAGAGTAAAGGGGGCTACGAGCAGTACTTC. V gene TRBV7-2 combines with J gene TRBJ2-7, with TRBD1 as a possible D gene (6 bases). CDR1 SGHTA and CDR2 FQGNSA come from the germline V gene. This CDR3 region has 14 residues. V shed 5 bases and J shed 3 bases, with 14 bases lying between them.